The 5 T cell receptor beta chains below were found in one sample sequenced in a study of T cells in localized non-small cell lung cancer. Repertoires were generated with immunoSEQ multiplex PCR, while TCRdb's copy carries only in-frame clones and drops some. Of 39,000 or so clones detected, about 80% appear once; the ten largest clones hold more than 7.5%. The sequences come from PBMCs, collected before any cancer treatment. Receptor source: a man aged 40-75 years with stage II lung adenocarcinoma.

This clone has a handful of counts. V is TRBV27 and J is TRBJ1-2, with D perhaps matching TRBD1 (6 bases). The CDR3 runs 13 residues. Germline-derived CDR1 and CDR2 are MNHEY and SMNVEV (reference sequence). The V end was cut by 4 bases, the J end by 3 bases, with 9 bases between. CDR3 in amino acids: CASSSAGDYGYTF. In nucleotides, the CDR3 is TGTGCCAGCAGTTCGGCAGGGGACTATGGCTACACCTTC.

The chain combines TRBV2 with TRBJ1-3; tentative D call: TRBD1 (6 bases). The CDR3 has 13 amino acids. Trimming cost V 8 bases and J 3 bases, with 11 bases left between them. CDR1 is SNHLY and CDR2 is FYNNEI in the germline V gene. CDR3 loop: CASRGASGNTIYF. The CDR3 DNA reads TGTGCCAGCCGGGGGGCGAGTGGAAACACCATATATTTT.

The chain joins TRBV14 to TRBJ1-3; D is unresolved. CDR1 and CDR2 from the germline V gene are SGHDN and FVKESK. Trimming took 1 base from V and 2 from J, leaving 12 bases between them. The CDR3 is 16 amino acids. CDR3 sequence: CASSQVRDTAGNTIYF. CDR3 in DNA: TGTGCCAGCAGCCAAGTCCGGGATACGGCTGGAAACACCATATATTTT.

In nucleotides, the CDR3 is TGTGCCAGCAGTGAAAACGGCGAGCAGTACTTC. Its protein product is CASSENGEQYF. The J gene is TRBJ2-7, the V gene TRBV2; D uncertain. V was cut by 2 bases and J by 6 bases, with 5 bases left in between. The length of the CDR3 is 11 residues. Germline V gene lookup returns CDR1 SNHLY and CDR2 FYNNEI.

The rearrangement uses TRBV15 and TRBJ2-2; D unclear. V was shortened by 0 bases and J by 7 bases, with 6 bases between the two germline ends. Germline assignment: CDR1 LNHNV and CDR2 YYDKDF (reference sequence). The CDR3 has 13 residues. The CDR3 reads CATSRDLGGELFF. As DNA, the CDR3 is TGTGCCACCAGCAGAGATCTGGGCGGGGAGCTGTTTTTT.